These 24 T cell receptor beta chains were sequenced from one sample in a study of blood T cells in healthy people across ages. Alongside a J-beta primer mix, a sample-barcoded 5' primer served in a second PCR lasting about 7 to 12 cycles. From the 5' RACE reads, TCRdb called clonotypes with MiXCR, one entry per CDR3 protein. The sample yields about 1.6 million distinct CDR3 sequences, 34% seen once. Sequencing input: blood. These receptors all stem from a woman in her 30s in good health.

This clonotype has a handful of counts. The chain links TRBV20-1 to TRBJ2-7, with 11 nucleotides matching TRBD2. CDR1 and CDR2 (germline): DFQATT, SNEGSKA (reference sequence). The junction had 11 bases not matched to a gene; V was cut back by 0 bases and J by 4 bases. The CDR3 sequence is 17 residues long. The CDR3 loop is CSARDAPLAGGLYEQYF. The CDR3 DNA reads TGCAGTGCTAGAGACGCCCCTCTAGCGGGGGGTCTATACGAGCAGTACTTC.

The chain employs TRBV12-3 or TRBV12-4 and TRBJ2-5; possibly TRBD1 or TRBD2 for D (5 bases each). Trimming removed 9 bases at V and 5 bases at J, with 19 bases between. This CDR3 is built from 14 residues. This CDR3 reads CASCGAKGAETQYF. As DNA, the CDR3 is TGTGCCAGTTGTGGGGCCAAGGGAGCGGAGACCCAGTACTTC.

Concerning this clonotype itself: A read error may produce the germline difference seen at one junction end. The CDR3 DNA is TGTGCCAGCAGCGTAGCTAGGGGCAGGTACAATGAGCGGTTCTTC. Protein product: CASSVARGRYNERFF. This rearrangement joins TRBV9 to TRBJ2-1; perhaps TRBD1 as D (5 bases). The CDR3 runs 15 residues. Looked up from germline, CDR1 is SGDLS and CDR2 is YYNGEE.

The rearrangement joins TRBV11-2 to TRBJ2-1, with 10 bases identical to TRBD2. After removal of 5 bases from V and 3 bases from J, the junction contained 10 bases not matched to a gene. This CDR3 spans 17 amino acids. Germline lookup yields CDR1 SGHAT and CDR2 FQNNGV. For the CDR3, the DNA is TGTGCCAGCAGCCCCTGGACTAGCGGCTCAAACTACAATGAGCAGTTCTTC. Translating it yields CASSPWTSGSNYNEQFF.

This clonotype has just a few counts. The chain uses TRBV6-5 and TRBJ2-7, with TRBD1 identical over 10 bases. V shed 6 bases and J 0 bases; nucleotides not matched to a gene: 8. Germline V gives CDR1 MNHEY, CDR2 SVGAGI. This CDR3 has 16 residues. CDR3 in amino acids: CASSPGQGELSYEQYF. DNA for the CDR3: TGTGCCAGCAGCCCCGGACAGGGGGAACTCTCCTACGAGCAGTACTTC.

This clonotype was observed a handful of times. This chain links TRBV7-6 with TRBJ2-7; a possible D gene is TRBD2 (5 bases). This CDR3 has 18 amino acids. Between the trimmed V and J ends, which lost 4 bases and 3 bases, there was a span of 25 bases. Germline V gene lookup returns CDR1 SGHVS and CDR2 FNYEAQ. CDR3 protein: CASSSEERKSHIGYEQYF. Written as DNA, the CDR3 is TGTGCCAGCAGCTCGGAGGAACGGAAGTCTCATATAGGCTACGAGCAGTACTTC. The whole variable domain, filled in from reference TRBV7-6 and TRBJ2-7, reads GAGVSQSPRYKVTKRGQDVALRCDPISGHVSLYWYRQALGQGPEFLTYFNYEAQQDKSGLPNDRFSAERPEGSISTLTIQRTEQRDSAMYRCASSSEERKSHIGYEQYFGPGTRLTVT.

This clonotype has only a few counts. The genes are TRBV10-1 and TRBJ2-7; a possible D gene is TRBD1 (6 bases). Germline CDR1 and CDR2: WNHNN and SYGVQD (reference sequence). This CDR3 is built from 13 residues. Deletions cut 2 bases from V and 10 bases from J, with 15 bases between. The CDR3 loop reads CASSESRDTSQYF. In nucleotides, the CDR3 is TGCGCCAGCAGTGAGAGTCGGGACACGAGTCAGTACTTC.

The V gene is TRBV9, the J gene TRBJ2-7, with no clear D. The germline V gene encodes CDR1 SGDLS and CDR2 YYNGEE. Between the trimmed V and J ends, which lost 4 bases and 0 bases, there was a span of 20 bases. CDR3 size: 17 residues. CDR3 nucleotide sequence: TGTGCCAGCAGCCTCCGTCCCCCCGACTGGAGCTCCTACGAGCAGTACTTC. Amino acid sequence: CASSLRPPDWSSYEQYF.

The rearrangement uses TRBV7-2 and TRBJ2-1; TRBD2 matches at 7 bases. Germline CDR1 and CDR2: SGHTA and FQGNSA. V dropped 5 bases and J dropped 5; count of bases not matched to a gene: 15. The CDR3 is 17 amino acids. CDR3 loop: CASSIRLGEGRDNEQFF. In DNA, the CDR3 is TGTGCCAGCAGCATACGATTGGGGGAGGGCAGGGACAATGAGCAGTTCTTC. The whole variable domain, filled in from reference TRBV7-2 and TRBJ2-1, reads GAGVSQSPSNKVTEKGKDVELRCDPISGHTALYWYRQSLGQGLEFLIYFQGNSAPDKSGLPSDRFSAERTGGSVSTLTIQRTQQEDSAVYLCASSIRLGEGRDNEQFFGPGTRLTVL.

This clonotype was observed a handful of times. The CDR3 region has the DNA TGTGCCAGCAGCCAAGATATCCGCAGGAGTGATGAGCAGTTCTTC. Residues: CASSQDIRRSDEQFF. The V and J genes are TRBV14 and TRBJ2-1; no definite D call. With 0 bases removed from V and 8 bases from J, the gap between germline ends came to 14 bases. The CDR3 length is 15 residues. Germline V gene sequence: CDR1 SGHDN, CDR2 FVKESK. The variable domain in full, with the rest retrieved from reference TRBV14 and TRBJ2-1, is EAGVTQFPSHSVIEKGQTVTLRCDPISGHDNLYWYRRVMGKEIKFLLHFVKESKQDESGMPNNRFLAERTGGTYSTLKVQPAELEDSGVYFCASSQDIRRSDEQFFGPGTRLTVL.

CDR3 nucleotide sequence: TGTGCCAGCAGCTTAGTTTACAGCACGTACGAGCAGTACTTC. It translates to CASSLVYSTYEQYF. The chain carries TRBV7-2 and TRBJ2-7; the D is unclear. The germline V and J ends were trimmed by 1 base and 4 bases, with 11 bases remaining between them. Germline V gives CDR1 SGHTA, CDR2 FQGNSA. CDR3 length: 14 residues.

The sample holds many counts of this clonotype. The rearrangement links TRBV5-1 to TRBJ2-3; maybe TRBD2 (5 bases). The CDR3 covers 13 residues. Germline values: CDR1 SGHRS, CDR2 YFSETQ. The V end was cut by 6 bases, the J end by 2 bases, with 10 bases between. This CDR3 reads CASTTGNTDTQYF. In nucleotides, the CDR3 is TGCGCCAGCACCACGGGGAACACAGATACGCAGTATTTT.

This clonotype was recorded many times. This rearrangement joins TRBV20-1 to TRBJ2-3; 14 bases align to TRBD2. This CDR3 is 15 amino acids long. The germline V gene encodes CDR1 DFQATT and CDR2 SNEGSKA (reference sequence). V was clipped by 7 bases and J by 1 base; unmatched bases: 4. For the CDR3, the DNA is TGCAGTGGCAGACTAGCGGGAGGGGGCACAGATACGCAGTATTTT. This sequence encodes CSGRLAGGGTDTQYF.

V is TRBV30 and J is TRBJ1-1; D gene ambiguous. The germline gives CDR1 GTSNPN, CDR2 SVGIG (reference sequence). The length of the CDR3 is 11 residues. Between the trimmed V and J ends, which lost 4 bases and 11 bases, there was a span of 14 bases. Here the CDR3 DNA reads TGTGCCTGGATCTCTGGGTATCGGGCTTTCTTT. It encodes CAWISGYRAFF.

The rearrangement uses TRBV25-1 and TRBJ2-5; 12 nucleotides agree with TRBD2. J lost 2 bases, V lost 5 bases, and 6 bases had no gene match. The CDR3 is 16 amino acids. Germline CDR1 MGHDK, CDR2 SYGVNS. The CDR3 protein is CASSRSGLAGQETQYF. The CDR3 region has the DNA TGTGCCAGCAGTAGATCTGGACTAGCGGGGCAAGAGACCCAGTACTTC.

V is TRBV12-3 or TRBV12-4 and J is TRBJ1-2, with D unclear. This CDR3 has 14 residues. Trimming took off 5 bases at V and 0 bases at J, with 10 bases between the two ends. The CDR3 loop reads CASSPDTANYGYTF. CDR3 coding DNA: TGTGCCAGCAGTCCCGACACCGCTAACTATGGCTACACCTTC.

J is TRBJ1-2 and V is TRBV5-1; D remains unclear. Germline V gives CDR1 SGHRS, CDR2 YFSETQ. The CDR3 covers 15 residues. V was trimmed by 0 bases and J by 2 bases, leaving 11 bases between them. CDR3 sequence: CASSLGQRQNYGYTF. CDR3 nucleotide sequence: TGCGCCAGCAGCTTGGGGCAGCGGCAGAACTATGGCTACACCTTC. The variable domain in full, completed from reference TRBV5-1 and TRBJ1-2, reads KAGVTQTPRYLIKTRGQQVTLSCSPISGHRSVSWYQQTPGQGLQFLFEYFSETQRNKGNFPGRFSGRQFSNSRSEMNVSTLELGDSALYLCASSLGQRQNYGYTFGSGTRLTVV.

This clonotype was picked up a small number of times. The chain recombines TRBV15 with TRBJ2-5; TRBD2 matches at 10 bases. Germline assignment: CDR1 LNHNV and CDR2 YYDKDF (reference sequence). Germline trimming cut 5 bases from V and 3 bases from J; bases unmatched to any gene: 9. The CDR3 runs to 16 residues. CDR3 in DNA: TGTGCCACCAGCGCTGGGGGAGGACTAGCGGAAGAGACCCAGTACTTC. Translated, it gives CATSAGGGLAEETQYF.

The chain carries TRBV4-1 and TRBJ2-7; 11 bases are a match to TRBD2. The germline V gene encodes CDR1 MGHRA and CDR2 YSYEKL. With V trimmed by 0 bases and J by 6 bases, 7 bases remained unmatched. This CDR3 comprises 16 residues. The CDR3 region has the DNA TGCGCCAGCAGCCAAGATAATCTAGCGGGAGGTCTCGAGCAGTACTTC. Its protein is CASSQDNLAGGLEQYF.

This clonotype was picked up a small number of times. The chain couples TRBV20-1 to TRBJ2-1; 7 bases match TRBD2. Germline V gives CDR1 DFQATT, CDR2 SNEGSKA (reference sequence). With V trimmed by 3 bases and J by 4 bases, 6 bases remained unmatched. CDR3 length equals 14 residues. The CDR3 DNA is TGCAGTGCTAGGACGGGACTATCTTACAATGAGCAGTTCTTC. Its translation is CSARTGLSYNEQFF.

This clonotype was seen a few times. CDR3 sequence: CAISGQLSQETQYF. The CDR3 bases are TGTGCCATCAGCGGACAATTAAGCCAGGAGACCCAGTACTTC. V and J are TRBV10-3 and TRBJ2-5, with D maybe TRBD1 (5 bases). Germline-derived CDR1 and CDR2 are ENHRY and SYGVKD. The ends were cut back, 6 bases at V and 5 bases at J, with 16 bases in the middle. The CDR3 extends over 14 amino acids.

The chain links TRBV6-5 to TRBJ1-1; 10 nucleotides match TRBD1. From germline, CDR1 is MNHEY and CDR2 SVGAGI. The trim removed 2 bases at V and 10 bases at J, leaving 4 bases unmatched. The CDR3 is 13 amino acids. The CDR3 here is CASSYRDRGRAFF. The DNA of the CDR3 is TGTGCCAGCAGTTACCGGGACAGGGGTAGAGCTTTCTTT.

This clonotype has only one observation. The chain couples TRBV7-9 to TRBJ1-2, with D uncertain. This CDR3 has 15 amino acids. V shed 0 bases and J shed 2 bases, with 10 bases lying between them. Germline V lookup: CDR1 SEHNR, CDR2 FQNEAQ (reference sequence). The CDR3: CASSLALTRNYGYTF. For the CDR3, the DNA is TGTGCCAGCAGCTTAGCTCTGACAAGGAACTATGGCTACACCTTC. Full variable domain (outside the CDR3, taken from reference TRBV7-9 and TRBJ1-2): DTGVSQNPRHKITKRGQNVTFRCDPISEHNRLYWYRQTLGQGPEFLTYFQNEAQLEKSRLLSDRFSAERPKGSFSTLEIQRTEQGDSAMYLCASSLALTRNYGYTFGSGTRLTVV.

The chain carries TRBV5-1 and TRBJ2-6; either TRBD1 or TRBD2 may supply D (5 bases each). Per germline, CDR1 SGHRS and CDR2 YFSETQ. The CDR3 sequence is 19 residues long. As DNA, the CDR3 is TGCGCTAGCTCTCCGTTATCCCTCAGGGTGGAGGCTGGGGCCAACGTCCTGACTTTC. Amino acid sequence: CASSPLSLRVEAGANVLTF.